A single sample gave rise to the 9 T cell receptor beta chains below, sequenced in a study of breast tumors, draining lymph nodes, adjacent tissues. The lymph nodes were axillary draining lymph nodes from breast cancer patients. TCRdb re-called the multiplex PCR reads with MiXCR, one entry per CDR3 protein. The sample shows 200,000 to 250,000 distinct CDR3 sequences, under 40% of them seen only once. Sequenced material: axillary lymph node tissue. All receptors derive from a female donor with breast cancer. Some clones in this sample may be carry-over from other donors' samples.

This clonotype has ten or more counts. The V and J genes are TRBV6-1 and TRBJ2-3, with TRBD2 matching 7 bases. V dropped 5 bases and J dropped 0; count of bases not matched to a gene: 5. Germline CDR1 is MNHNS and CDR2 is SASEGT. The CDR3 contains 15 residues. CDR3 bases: TGTGCCAGCAGTACACTAGCGTTTAGCACAGATACGCAGTATTTT. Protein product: CASSTLAFSTDTQYF.

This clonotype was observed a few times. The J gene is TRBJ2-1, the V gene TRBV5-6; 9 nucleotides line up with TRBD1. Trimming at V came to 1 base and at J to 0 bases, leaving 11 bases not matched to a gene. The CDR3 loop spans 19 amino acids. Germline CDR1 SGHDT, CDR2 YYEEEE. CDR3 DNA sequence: TGTGCCAGCAGCTTGACGGGACAGGGTTTAGACCGCTCCTACAATGAGCAGTTCTTC. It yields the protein CASSLTGQGLDRSYNEQFF.

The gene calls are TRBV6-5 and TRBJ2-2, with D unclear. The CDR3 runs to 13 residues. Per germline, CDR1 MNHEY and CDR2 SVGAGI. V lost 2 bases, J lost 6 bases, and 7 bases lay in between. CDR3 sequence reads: CASSYDAAGELFF. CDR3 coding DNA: TGTGCCAGCAGTTACGACGCGGCCGGGGAGCTGTTTTTT.

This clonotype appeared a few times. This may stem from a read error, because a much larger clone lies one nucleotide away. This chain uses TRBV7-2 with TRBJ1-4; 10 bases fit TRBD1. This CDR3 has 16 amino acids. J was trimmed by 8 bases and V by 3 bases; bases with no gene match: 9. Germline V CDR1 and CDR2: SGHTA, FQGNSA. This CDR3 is CASSLSRTGGQEKLFF. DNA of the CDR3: TGTGCCAGCAGCTTGTCCAGGACAGGGGGGCAGGAAAAACTGTTTTTT. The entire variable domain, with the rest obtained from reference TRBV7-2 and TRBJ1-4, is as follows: GAGVSQSPSNKVTEKGKDVELRCDPISGHTALYWYRQSLGQGLEFLIYFQGNSAPDKSGLPSDRFSAERTGGSVSTLTIQRTQQEDSAVYLCASSLSRTGGQEKLFFGSGTQLSVL.

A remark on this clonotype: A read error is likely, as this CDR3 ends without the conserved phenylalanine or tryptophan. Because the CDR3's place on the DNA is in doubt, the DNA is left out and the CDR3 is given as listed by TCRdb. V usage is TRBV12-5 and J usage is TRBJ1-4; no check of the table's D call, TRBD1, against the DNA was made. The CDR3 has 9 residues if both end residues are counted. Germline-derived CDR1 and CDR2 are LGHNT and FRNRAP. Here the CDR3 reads CASGLGGGR.

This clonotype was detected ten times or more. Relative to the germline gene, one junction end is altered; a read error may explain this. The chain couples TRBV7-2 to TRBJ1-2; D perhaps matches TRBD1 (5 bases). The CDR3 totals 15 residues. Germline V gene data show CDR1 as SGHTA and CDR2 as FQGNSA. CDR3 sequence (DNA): TGTGCCAGCAGTACTGGGATTGGGGCTAACTATGGCTACCCCTTC. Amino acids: CASSTGIGANYGYPF.

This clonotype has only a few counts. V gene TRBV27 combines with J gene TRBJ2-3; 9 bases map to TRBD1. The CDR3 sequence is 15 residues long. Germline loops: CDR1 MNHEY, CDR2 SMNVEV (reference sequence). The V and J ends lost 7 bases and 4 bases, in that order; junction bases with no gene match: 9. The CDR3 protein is CASTKGTGRADTQYF. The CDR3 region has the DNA TGTGCCAGCACCAAAGGGACAGGGAGGGCAGATACGCAGTATTTT.

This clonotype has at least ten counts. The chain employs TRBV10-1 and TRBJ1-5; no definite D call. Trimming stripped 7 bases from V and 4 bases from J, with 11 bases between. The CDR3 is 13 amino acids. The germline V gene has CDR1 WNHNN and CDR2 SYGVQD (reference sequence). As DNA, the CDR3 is TGCGCCAGCATGGAAAAGGGTAATCAGCCCCAGCATTTT. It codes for CASMEKGNQPQHF.

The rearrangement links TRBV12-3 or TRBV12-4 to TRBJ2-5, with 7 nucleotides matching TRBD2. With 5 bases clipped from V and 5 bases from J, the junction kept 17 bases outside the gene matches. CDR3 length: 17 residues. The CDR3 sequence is CASSGGGSSDLWETQYF. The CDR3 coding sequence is TGTGCCAGCAGTGGGGGGGGGTCTAGTGATCTCTGGGAGACCCAGTACTTC.